The 24 T cell receptor beta chains below come from one sample, sequenced in a study of blood T cell repertoires in COVID-19. The assay was immunoSEQ multiplex PCR, and TCRdb's table has in-frame clones only and misses some. The sample carries approximately 89,000 clones, 85% to 95% recorded once. Sequenced: peripheral blood. Receptors were obtained from a woman in her sixties or seventies with active COVID-19.

This chain connects TRBV7-2 to TRBJ2-7, with D possibly TRBD2 on 7 matching bases. The V end was cut by 0 bases, the J end by 2 bases, with 8 bases between. This CDR3 has 14 amino acids. The germline gives CDR1 SGHTA, CDR2 FQGNSA. The CDR3 region has the DNA TGTGCCAGCAGCTTAGCGGGGGGGCCCTACGAGCAGTACTTC. As protein: CASSLAGGPYEQYF. Full variable domain (remainder filled in from reference TRBV7-2 and TRBJ2-7): GAGVSQSPSNKVTEKGKDVELRCDPISGHTALYWYRQSLGQGLEFLIYFQGNSAPDKSGLPSDRFSAERTGGSVSTLTIQRTQQEDSAVYLCASSLAGGPYEQYFGPGTRLTVT.

This rearrangement joins TRBV5-1 to TRBJ2-7, with 7 bases that match TRBD1. The CDR3 covers 14 residues. Trimming cost V 1 base and J 3 bases; bases outside gene matches: 4. The V gene's germline CDR1 is SGHRS and CDR2 YFSETQ. The CDR3 DNA reads as TGCGCCAGCAGCTTGAAAACAGGGGTCTACGAGCAGTACTTC. Protein product: CASSLKTGVYEQYF.

The chain combines TRBV28 with TRBJ1-5, with 8 positions matching TRBD1. The CDR3 has 16 amino acids. The germline V gene encodes CDR1 MDHEN and CDR2 SYDVKM. Germline trimming cut 7 bases from V and 0 bases from J; bases unmatched to any gene: 8. CDR3 amino acids: CASTRTGTYSNQPQHF. The DNA of the CDR3 is TGTGCCAGCACCCGGACAGGGACCTATAGCAATCAGCCCCAGCATTTT. Combining the CDR3 with reference TRBV28 and TRBJ1-5 gives the whole variable domain DVKVTQSSRYLVKRTGEKVFLECVQDMDHENMFWYRQDPGLGLRLIYFSYDVKMKEKGDIPEGYSVSREKKERFSLILESASTNQTSMYLCASTRTGTYSNQPQHFGDGTRLSIL.

The J gene is TRBJ2-1, the V gene TRBV15; TRBD2 is a possible D gene (6 bases). Trimming stripped 8 bases from V and 0 bases from J, with 17 bases between. CDR3 length equals 16 residues. CDR1 LNHNV and CDR2 YYDKDF come from the germline V gene (reference sequence). CDR3 loop: CATYSGQGSSYNEQFF. DNA of the CDR3: TGTGCCACCTACAGCGGGCAGGGAAGCTCCTACAATGAGCAGTTCTTC.

The V call is TRBV7-2, the J call TRBJ1-2, with a possible D match to TRBD1 (6 bases). This CDR3 region has 13 residues. CDR1 is SGHTA and CDR2 is FQGNSA in the germline V gene. Trimming took 5 bases from V and 8 from J, leaving 15 bases between them. The CDR3 DNA reads as TGTGCCAGCAGCGGAGGCGGGGGCCGGGGCTACACCTTC. This codes for CASSGGGGRGYTF.

In nucleotides, the CDR3 is TGTGCCAGCAGCGCTACTAGCGGGGGGTCAGATACGCAGTATTTT. This translates into CASSATSGGSDTQYF. The V gene is TRBV9, the J gene TRBJ2-3; 12 positions agree with TRBD2. CDR3 length equals 15 residues. With 3 bases clipped from V and 4 bases from J, the junction kept 3 bases outside the gene matches. The germline V gene has CDR1 SGDLS and CDR2 YYNGEE.

The genes are TRBV25-1 and TRBJ1-1; TRBD1 might be the D (6 bases). The CDR3 loop spans 14 amino acids. The germline V and J ends were trimmed by 7 bases and 4 bases, with 16 bases remaining between them. Germline V gives CDR1 MGHDK, CDR2 SYGVNS. In DNA form, the CDR3 reads TGTGCCAGCACAACCAGGGGTTTCGGCACTGAAGCTTTCTTT. This codes for CASTTRGFGTEAFF.

This chain uses TRBV5-5 with TRBJ2-2; D gene ambiguous. The CDR3 runs to 15 residues. CDR1 and CDR2 from the germline V gene are SGHKS and YYEKEE (reference sequence). The V and J ends lost 1 base and 6 bases respectively, with 13 bases between them. CDR3: CASSLRSPPSGELFF. CDR3 DNA: TGTGCCAGCAGCTTGCGGTCCCCTCCCTCCGGGGAGCTGTTTTTT. The full variable domain, in which reference TRBV5-5 and TRBJ2-2 provide the parts outside the CDR3, is DAGVTQSPTHLIKTRGQQVTLRCSPISGHKSVSWYQQVLGQGPQFIFQYYEKEERGRGNFPDRFSARQFPNYSSELNVNALLLGDSALYLCASSLRSPPSGELFFGEGSRLTVL.

Comment on this clone: In the same sample, other DNA sequences code for this CDR3. The J gene is TRBJ1-6, the V gene TRBV2; 9 bases align to TRBD1. The CDR3 is 13 residues long. Germline trimming cut 9 bases from V and 8 bases from J; bases unmatched to any gene: 5. Germline V gene sequence: CDR1 SNHLY, CDR2 FYNNEI. DNA for the CDR3: TGTGCCAGTCGGGGACAGGGCGATTCACCCCTCCACTTT. Amino acids: CASRGQGDSPLHF.

This chain links TRBV19 with TRBJ1-2; D is ambiguous. The CDR3 covers 14 residues. V gave up 3 bases and J gave up 8 bases, with 16 bases separating them. Germline loops: CDR1 LNHDA, CDR2 SQIVND (reference sequence). CDR3 sequence: CASSIGLPSGGYTF. Here the CDR3 DNA reads TGTGCCAGTAGTATCGGTTTACCCAGCGGGGGCTACACCTTC.

V is TRBV5-4 and J is TRBJ2-5, with a possible D match to TRBD2 (5 bases). Germline CDR1 is SGHNT and CDR2 is YYREEE (reference sequence). Trimming took off 0 bases at V and 2 bases at J, with 14 bases between the two ends. The CDR3 sequence is 16 residues long. The CDR3 region is CASSLGLAEGQETQYF. CDR3 nucleotide sequence: TGTGCCAGCAGCTTGGGTTTGGCAGAGGGACAAGAGACCCAGTACTTC.

This rearrangement joins TRBV4-3 to TRBJ1-5; tentatively, D is TRBD1 (5 bases). The V end was cut by 1 base, the J end by 5 bases, with 12 bases between. Germline CDR1 and CDR2: LGHNA and YSLEER. There are 15 residues in the CDR3. CDR3 in amino acids: CASSQGGGTDQPQHF. The CDR3 region has the DNA TGCGCCAGCAGCCAAGGGGGGGGAACGGATCAGCCCCAGCATTTT.

The rearrangement joins TRBV6-5 to TRBJ1-2, with 9 bases matching TRBD1. CDR3 length equals 12 residues. CDR1 MNHEY and CDR2 SVGAGI come from the germline V gene. The trim removed 6 bases at V and 8 bases at J, leaving 4 bases unmatched. The CDR3 protein is CASSGQGRGYTF. Written as DNA, the CDR3 is TGTGCCAGCAGCGGACAGGGGAGGGGCTACACCTTC.

The chain combines TRBV15 with TRBJ1-5, with 8 nucleotides matching TRBD1. The germline V gene has CDR1 LNHNV and CDR2 YYDKDF (reference sequence). V lost 0 bases and J lost 5; bases outside the gene matches: 9. CDR3 length equals 17 residues. The DNA of the CDR3 is TGTGCCACCAGCAGAGAATTTCAACAGGGGGGTTATCAGCCCCAGCATTTT. It encodes CATSREFQQGGYQPQHF.

The chain has TRBV6-6 and TRBJ2-5; D gene uncertain. Trimming took off 6 bases at V and 2 bases at J, with 13 bases between the two ends. CDR1 and CDR2 from the germline V gene are MNHNY and SVGAGI (reference sequence). The CDR3 runs to 14 residues. CDR3 loop: CASSRPDSQETQYF. The CDR3 nucleotides are TGTGCCAGCAGCCGCCCAGATTCGCAAGAGACCCAGTACTTC.

The rearrangement links TRBV28 to TRBJ2-3, with D possibly being TRBD1 (7 bases). The CDR3 has 15 amino acids. In germline, CDR1 is MDHEN, CDR2 SYDVKM. V lost 6 bases and J 2 bases, leaving 15 bases between the germline ends. DNA for the CDR3: TGTGCCAGCAGGGGCGGGACAGTGATCACAGATACGCAGTATTTT. Translating gives CASRGGTVITDTQYF. The whole variable domain, remainder taken from reference TRBV28 and TRBJ2-3, is DVKVTQSSRYLVKRTGEKVFLECVQDMDHENMFWYRQDPGLGLRLIYFSYDVKMKEKGDIPEGYSVSREKKERFSLILESASTNQTSMYLCASRGGTVITDTQYFGPGTRLTVL.

The chain carries TRBV9 and TRBJ2-7; 10 nucleotides line up with TRBD2. The J segment lost 2 bases and the V segment lost 4 bases, leaving 6 bases of the junction unmatched. CDR1 and CDR2 from the germline V gene are SGDLS and YYNGEE. The CDR3 contains 15 residues. CDR3 coding DNA: TGTGCCAGCAGCCCTCTAGCGGGAGTGCCCTACGAGCAGTACTTC. It codes for CASSPLAGVPYEQYF.

The chain uses TRBV3-1 (or the pseudogene TRBV3-2) and TRBJ2-5, with a possible D match to TRBD2 (6 bases). Germline values: CDR1 LGHDT, CDR2 YNNKEL (reference sequence). The germline V and J ends were trimmed by 3 bases and 5 bases, with 16 bases remaining between them. The CDR3 is 15 residues long. CDR3 DNA sequence: TGTGCCAGCAGCCAGACTAGAGGGTTAAGGGAGACCCAGTACTTC. It yields the protein CASSQTRGLRETQYF.

This sequence joins TRBV5-8 and TRBJ1-1; the D gene is possibly TRBD1 (5 bases). The length of the CDR3 is 13 residues. With 6 bases removed from V and 11 bases from J, the gap between germline ends came to 20 bases. Per germline, CDR1 SGHTS and CDR2 YDEGEE. The CDR3 spells CASTSSGGIGAFF. In DNA, the CDR3 is TGTGCCAGCACCTCCTCCGGGGGTATTGGGGCTTTCTTT. The full variable domain, in which reference TRBV5-8 and TRBJ1-1 provide the parts outside the CDR3, is EAGVTQSPTHLIKTRGQQATLRCSPISGHTSVYWYQQALGLGLQFLLWYDEGEERNRGNFPPRFSGRQFPNYSSELNVNALELEDSALYLCASTSSGGIGAFFGQGTRLTVV.

This clone was picked up one time. This rearrangement joins TRBV28 to TRBJ1-1; TRBD1 agrees at 7 bases. V was pared by 3 bases and J by 1 base, with 8 bases of the junction left unmatched. CDR1 and CDR2 from the germline V gene are MDHEN and SYDVKM. The CDR3 has 16 residues. As DNA, the CDR3 is TGTGCCAGCAGTTTCCACAGGGGAGTAGCGAACACTGAAGCTTTCTTT. This gives the protein CASSFHRGVANTEAFF.

The V gene is TRBV5-1, the J gene TRBJ1-1, with D hard to call. CDR1 and CDR2 (germline): SGHRS, YFSETQ. The CDR3 consists of 15 residues. V was cut by 3 bases and J by 1 base, with 13 bases left in between. CDR3 sequence (DNA): TGCGCCAGCAGCTCCGAGGGCAGAACGAACACTGAAGCTTTCTTT. Amino acid sequence: CASSSEGRTNTEAFF.

The chain recombines TRBV7-3 with TRBJ2-5; TRBD2 is a possible D gene (5 bases). The CDR3 contains 15 residues. With 4 bases removed from V and 5 bases from J, the gap between germline ends came to 17 bases. The germline CDR1 and CDR2 sequences are SGHTA and FQGTGA. CDR3 sequence (DNA): TGTGCCAGCAGCTCCCAAGCTGGAGGTTGGGAGACCCAGTACTTC. This encodes CASSSQAGGWETQYF.

V gene TRBV10-3 combines with J gene TRBJ1-4; no clear D. Germline lookup yields CDR1 ENHRY and CDR2 SYGVKD. The CDR3 has 17 residues. The V end lost 10 bases, the J end lost 8 bases, and 29 bases lay between the germline ends. CDR3 sequence reads: CASPSSPLRPRREKLFF. Written as DNA, the CDR3 is TGTGCCAGCCCGAGTTCCCCCCTGAGGCCGCGGCGGGAAAAACTGTTTTTT.

The rearrangement uses TRBV5-1 and TRBJ2-5; TRBD1 matches at 11 bases. Germline trimming cut 5 bases from V and 3 bases from J; bases unmatched to any gene: 12. The germline gives CDR1 SGHRS, CDR2 YFSETQ. This CDR3 spans 17 amino acids. The CDR3 sequence: CASSLGDRGGQKETQYF. CDR3 nucleotide sequence: TGCGCCAGCAGTCTCGGGGACAGGGGGGGCCAAAAAGAGACCCAGTACTTC.